The source of this T cell receptor beta chain is a study of Ad26.COV2.S vaccination and SARS-CoV-2 variants. Remarks on this clone: Its antigen is not known.

From germline, CDR1 is SGHNT and CDR2 YYREEE (reference sequence). The germline V and J ends were trimmed by 0 bases and 11 bases, with 19 bases remaining between them. This CDR3 is built from 15 residues. Some clones are missing from TCRdb's copy, which holds only in-frame ones; the method was immunoSEQ multiplex PCR. The sample comprises about 390,000 clones, 70% to 90% of which are singletons, and under 3.5% rests with the top ten. Study-wide points: Total T cell responses, in the TCR breadth and depth analyses, may have been underestimated.

Treatment noted: 15 to 20 received Ad26.COV2.S at low or high dose, single or two shots; about 5 received placebo; per-sample allocation not given. On day 63 after the first injection, vaccine and placebo recipients gave samples. This TCR came from a person between 18 and 65 years old who received the Ad26.COV2.S COVID-19 vaccine or a placebo. The chain carries TRBV5-4 and TRBJ2-3, with D unclear. The sequences come from peripheral blood, collected in a trial of Ad26.COV2.S vaccine versus placebo. As DNA, the CDR3 is TGTGCCAGCAGCTTGGGAGGTGTTAATGGGTATATGCAGTATTTT. Translated: CASSLGGVNGYMQYF. Full variable domain (missing parts from reference TRBV5-4 and TRBJ2-3): ETGVTQSPTHLIKTRGQQVTLRCSSQSGHNTVSWYQQALGQGPQFIFQYYREEENGRGNFPPRFSGLQFPNYSSELNVNALELDDSALYLCASSLGGVNGYMQYFGPGTRLTVL.